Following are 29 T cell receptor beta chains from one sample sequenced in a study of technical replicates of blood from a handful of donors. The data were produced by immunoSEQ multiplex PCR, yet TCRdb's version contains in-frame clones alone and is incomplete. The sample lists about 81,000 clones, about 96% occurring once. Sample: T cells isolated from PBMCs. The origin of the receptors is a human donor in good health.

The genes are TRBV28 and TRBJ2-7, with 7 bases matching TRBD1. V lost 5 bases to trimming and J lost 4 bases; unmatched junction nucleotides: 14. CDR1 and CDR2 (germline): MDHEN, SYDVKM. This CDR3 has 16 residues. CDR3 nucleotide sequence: TGTGCCAGCAGTCCTGCAACCGGGACAGTGAATTACGAGCAGTACTTC. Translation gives CASSPATGTVNYEQYF.

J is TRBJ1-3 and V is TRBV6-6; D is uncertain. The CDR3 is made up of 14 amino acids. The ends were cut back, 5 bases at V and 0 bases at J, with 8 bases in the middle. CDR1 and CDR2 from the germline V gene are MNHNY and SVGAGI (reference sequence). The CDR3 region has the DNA TGTGCCAGCAGTCCTGGCAGCTCTGGAAACACCATATATTTT. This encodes CASSPGSSGNTIYF.

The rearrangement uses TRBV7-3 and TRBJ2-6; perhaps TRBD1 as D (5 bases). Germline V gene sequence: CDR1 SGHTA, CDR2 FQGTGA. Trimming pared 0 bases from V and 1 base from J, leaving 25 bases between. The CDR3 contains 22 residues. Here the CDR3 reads CASSLTWSKGRAQNSGANVLTF. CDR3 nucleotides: TGTGCCAGCAGCTTAACTTGGTCTAAGGGCAGGGCCCAAAATTCTGGGGCCAACGTCCTGACTTTC. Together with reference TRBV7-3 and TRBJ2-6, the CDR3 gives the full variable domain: GAGVSQTPSNKVTEKGKYVELRCDPISGHTALYWYRQSLGQGPEFLIYFQGTGAADDSGLPNDRFFAVRPEGSVSTLKIQRTERGDSAVYLCASSLTWSKGRAQNSGANVLTFGAGSRLTVL.

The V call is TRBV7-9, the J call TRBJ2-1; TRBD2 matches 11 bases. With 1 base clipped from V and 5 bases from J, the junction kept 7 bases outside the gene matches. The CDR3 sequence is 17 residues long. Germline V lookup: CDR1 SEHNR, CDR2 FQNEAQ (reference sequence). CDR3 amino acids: CASSLGGLAGGDNEQFF. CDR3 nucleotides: TGTGCCAGCAGCTTAGGGGGGCTAGCGGGGGGAGACAATGAGCAGTTCTTC.

The CDR3 loop is CASSQDVGQGRPEAFF. The CDR3 DNA sequence: TGTGCCAGCAGCCAAGACGTGGGACAGGGACGGCCTGAAGCTTTCTTT. V is TRBV4-2 and J is TRBJ1-1; 9 bases agree with TRBD1. Germline V gives CDR1 LGHNA, CDR2 YNFKEQ. This CDR3 is 16 amino acids long. After removal of 0 bases from V and 6 bases from J, the junction contained 8 bases not matched to a gene.

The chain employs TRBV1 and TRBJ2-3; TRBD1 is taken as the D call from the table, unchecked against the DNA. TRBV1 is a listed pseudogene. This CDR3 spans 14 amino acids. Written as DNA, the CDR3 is TGCACCAGCAGCCCATTTAGGGGAACAGATACGCAGTATTTT. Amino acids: CTSSPFRGTDTQYF.

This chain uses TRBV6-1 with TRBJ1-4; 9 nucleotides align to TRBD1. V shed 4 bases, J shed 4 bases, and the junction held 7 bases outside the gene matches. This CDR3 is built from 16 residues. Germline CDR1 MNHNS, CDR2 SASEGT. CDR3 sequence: CASSGTGASFNEKLFF. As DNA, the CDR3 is TGTGCCAGCAGTGGGACAGGGGCTTCGTTTAATGAAAAACTGTTTTTT.

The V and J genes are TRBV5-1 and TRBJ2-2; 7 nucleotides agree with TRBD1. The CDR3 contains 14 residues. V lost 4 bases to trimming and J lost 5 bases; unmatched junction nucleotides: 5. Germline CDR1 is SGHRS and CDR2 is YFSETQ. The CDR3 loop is CASSLGQVTGELFF. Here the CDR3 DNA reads TGCGCCAGCAGCCTTGGACAGGTTACCGGGGAGCTGTTTTTT.

This chain's CDR3 is CASSALAGVFTDTQYF. CDR3 coding DNA: TGTGCCAGCAGCGCCCTAGCGGGGGTGTTCACAGATACGCAGTATTTT. The chain employs TRBV9 and TRBJ2-3; 10 bases are a match to TRBD2. The CDR3 is 16 amino acids. Trimming removed 3 bases from V and 2 bases from J; junction bases left unmatched: 6. Germline values: CDR1 SGDLS, CDR2 YYNGEE.

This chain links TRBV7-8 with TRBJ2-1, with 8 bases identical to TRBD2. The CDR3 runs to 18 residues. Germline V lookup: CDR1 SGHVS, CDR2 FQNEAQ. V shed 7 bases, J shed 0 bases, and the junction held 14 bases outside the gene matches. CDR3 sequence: CASTLGGSGGSSYNEQFF. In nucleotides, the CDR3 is TGTGCCAGCACCCTAGGCGGGTCGGGGGGGAGCTCCTACAATGAGCAGTTCTTC.

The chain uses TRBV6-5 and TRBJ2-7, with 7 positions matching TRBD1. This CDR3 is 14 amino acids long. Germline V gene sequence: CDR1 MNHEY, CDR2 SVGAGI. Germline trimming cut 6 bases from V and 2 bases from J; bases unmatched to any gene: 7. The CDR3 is CASRRDRVPYEQYF. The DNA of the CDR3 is TGTGCCAGCAGACGCGACAGGGTCCCCTACGAGCAGTACTTC.

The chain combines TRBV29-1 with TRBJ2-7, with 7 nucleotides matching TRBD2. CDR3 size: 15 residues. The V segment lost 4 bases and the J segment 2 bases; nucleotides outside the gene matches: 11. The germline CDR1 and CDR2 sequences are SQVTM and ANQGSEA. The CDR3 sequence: CSVGQLATFTYEQYF. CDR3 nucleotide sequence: TGCAGCGTTGGGCAACTAGCGACGTTCACCTACGAGCAGTACTTC.

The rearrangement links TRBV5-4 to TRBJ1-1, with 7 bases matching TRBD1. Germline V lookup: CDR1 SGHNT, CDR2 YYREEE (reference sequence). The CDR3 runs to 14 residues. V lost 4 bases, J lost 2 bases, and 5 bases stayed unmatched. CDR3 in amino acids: CASSPTGFNTEAFF. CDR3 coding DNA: TGTGCCAGCAGCCCGACAGGGTTTAACACTGAAGCTTTCTTT.

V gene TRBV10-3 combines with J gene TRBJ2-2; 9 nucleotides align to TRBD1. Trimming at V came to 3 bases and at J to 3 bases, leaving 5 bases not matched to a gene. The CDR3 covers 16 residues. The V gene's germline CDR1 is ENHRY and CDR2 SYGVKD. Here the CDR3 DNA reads TGTGCCATCAGTGAACCGGGACAGGGATACACCGGGGAGCTGTTTTTT. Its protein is CAISEPGQGYTGELFF.

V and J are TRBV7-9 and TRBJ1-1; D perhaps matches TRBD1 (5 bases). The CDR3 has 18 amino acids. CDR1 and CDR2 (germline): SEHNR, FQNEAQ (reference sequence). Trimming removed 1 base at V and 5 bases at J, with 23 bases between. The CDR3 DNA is TGTGCCAGCAGCTTAGTTCGGTTGAGGGGAGGGCTCAGAACTGAAGCTTTCTTT. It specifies CASSLVRLRGGLRTEAFF.

The CDR3 spells CASSLLSARSHNEQFF. CDR3 nucleotide sequence: TGTGCCAGCAGCTTATTATCGGCTAGATCACACAATGAGCAGTTCTTC. The chain has TRBV7-8 and TRBJ2-1; D ambiguous. This CDR3 is 16 amino acids long. The ends were cut back, 2 bases at V and 5 bases at J, with 16 bases in the middle. Germline-derived CDR1 and CDR2 are SGHVS and FQNEAQ.

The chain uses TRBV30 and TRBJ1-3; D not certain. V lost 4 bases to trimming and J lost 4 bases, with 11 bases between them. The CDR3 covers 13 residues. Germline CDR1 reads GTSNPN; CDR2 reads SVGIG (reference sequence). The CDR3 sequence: CAWTEFSGNTIYF. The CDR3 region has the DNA TGTGCCTGGACCGAGTTTTCGGGAAACACCATATATTTT.

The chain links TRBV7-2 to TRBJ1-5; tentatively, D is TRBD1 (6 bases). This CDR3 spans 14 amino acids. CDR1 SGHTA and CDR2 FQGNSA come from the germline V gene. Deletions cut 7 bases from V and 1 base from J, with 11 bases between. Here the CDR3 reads CASTIGQSNQPQHF. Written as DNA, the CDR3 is TGTGCCAGCACCATAGGACAGAGCAATCAGCCCCAGCATTTT.

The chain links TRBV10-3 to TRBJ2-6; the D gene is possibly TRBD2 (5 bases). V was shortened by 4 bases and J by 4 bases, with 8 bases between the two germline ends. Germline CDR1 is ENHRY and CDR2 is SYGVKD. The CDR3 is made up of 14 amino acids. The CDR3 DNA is TGTGCCATCAGTGCACCGGGGGGGGCCAACGTCCTGACTTTC. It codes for CAISAPGGANVLTF.

As DNA, the CDR3 is TGCGCCAGCAGGGTTGCGGGGGAGACCCAGTACTTC. This codes for CASRVAGETQYF. The J gene is TRBJ2-5, the V gene TRBV5-1; weak D call: TRBD2 (6 bases). The germline V gene encodes CDR1 SGHRS and CDR2 YFSETQ. V shed 5 bases and J shed 5 bases, with 10 bases lying between them. The CDR3 consists of 12 residues.

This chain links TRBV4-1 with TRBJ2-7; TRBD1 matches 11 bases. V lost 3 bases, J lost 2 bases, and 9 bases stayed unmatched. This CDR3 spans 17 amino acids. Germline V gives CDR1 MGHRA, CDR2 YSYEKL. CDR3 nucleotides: TGCGCCAGCAGCCAGGGGACTGTGGGACAGGGGGCCTACGAGCAGTACTTC. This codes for CASSQGTVGQGAYEQYF.

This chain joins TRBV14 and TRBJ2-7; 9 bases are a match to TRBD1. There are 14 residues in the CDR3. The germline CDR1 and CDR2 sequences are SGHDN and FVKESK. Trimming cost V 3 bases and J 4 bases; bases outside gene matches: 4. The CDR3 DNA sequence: TGTGCCAGCAGCCACCGGGACAGGGTGTACGAGCAGTACTTC. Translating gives CASSHRDRVYEQYF.

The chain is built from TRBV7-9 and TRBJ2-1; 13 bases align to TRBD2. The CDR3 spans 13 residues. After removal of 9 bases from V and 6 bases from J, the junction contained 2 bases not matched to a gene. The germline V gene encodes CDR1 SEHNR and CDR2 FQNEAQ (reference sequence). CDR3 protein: CASGTSGVNEQFF. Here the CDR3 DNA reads TGTGCCAGTGGGACTAGCGGGGTCAATGAGCAGTTCTTC. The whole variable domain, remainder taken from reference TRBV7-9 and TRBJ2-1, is DTGVSQNPRHKITKRGQNVTFRCDPISEHNRLYWYRQTLGQGPEFLTYFQNEAQLEKSRLLSDRFSAERPKGSFSTLEIQRTEQGDSAMYLCASGTSGVNEQFFGPGTRLTVL.

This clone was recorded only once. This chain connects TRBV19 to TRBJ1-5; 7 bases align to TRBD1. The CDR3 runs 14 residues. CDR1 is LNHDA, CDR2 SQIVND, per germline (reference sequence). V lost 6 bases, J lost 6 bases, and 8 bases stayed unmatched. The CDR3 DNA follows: TGTGCCAGTAGCATTCAGACAGGGAGTCAGCCCCAGCATTTT. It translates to CASSIQTGSQPQHF.

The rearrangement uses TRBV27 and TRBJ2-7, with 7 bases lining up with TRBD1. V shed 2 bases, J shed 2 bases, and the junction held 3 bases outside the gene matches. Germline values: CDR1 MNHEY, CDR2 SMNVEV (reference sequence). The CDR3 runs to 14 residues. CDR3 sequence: CASSLTGAAYEQYF. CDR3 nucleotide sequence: TGTGCCAGCAGTTTAACAGGGGCCGCCTACGAGCAGTACTTC.

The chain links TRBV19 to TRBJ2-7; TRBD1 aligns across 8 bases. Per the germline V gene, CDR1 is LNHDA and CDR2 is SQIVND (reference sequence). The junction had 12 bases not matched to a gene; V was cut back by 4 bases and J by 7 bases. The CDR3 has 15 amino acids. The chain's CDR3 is CASSTLPTGAGEQYF. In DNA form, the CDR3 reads TGTGCCAGTAGTACTCTCCCGACAGGGGCCGGGGAGCAGTACTTC.

Here the CDR3 DNA reads TGCGCCAGCAGCCGGACAGGGACTGGTGCAAAACTGTTTTTT. Residues: CASSRTGTGAKLFF. The gene calls are TRBV4-1 and TRBJ1-4, with 8 bases lining up with TRBD1. Per germline, CDR1 MGHRA and CDR2 YSYEKL. This CDR3 is 14 amino acids long. V lost 4 bases to trimming and J lost 10 bases; unmatched junction nucleotides: 8.

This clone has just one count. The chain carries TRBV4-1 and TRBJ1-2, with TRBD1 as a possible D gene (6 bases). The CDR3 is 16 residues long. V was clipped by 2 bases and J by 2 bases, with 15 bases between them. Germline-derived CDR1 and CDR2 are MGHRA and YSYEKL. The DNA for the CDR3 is TGCGCCAGCAGCCAACAAATTACAGGGCCCAACTATGGCTACACCTTC. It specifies CASSQQITGPNYGYTF.

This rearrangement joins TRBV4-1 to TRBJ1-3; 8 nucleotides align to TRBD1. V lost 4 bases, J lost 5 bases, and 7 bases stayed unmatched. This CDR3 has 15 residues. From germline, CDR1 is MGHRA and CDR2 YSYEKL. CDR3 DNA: TGCGCCAGCAGCCCGATCAGGGGGCGAAGAAACACCATATATTTT. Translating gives CASSPIRGRRNTIYF.